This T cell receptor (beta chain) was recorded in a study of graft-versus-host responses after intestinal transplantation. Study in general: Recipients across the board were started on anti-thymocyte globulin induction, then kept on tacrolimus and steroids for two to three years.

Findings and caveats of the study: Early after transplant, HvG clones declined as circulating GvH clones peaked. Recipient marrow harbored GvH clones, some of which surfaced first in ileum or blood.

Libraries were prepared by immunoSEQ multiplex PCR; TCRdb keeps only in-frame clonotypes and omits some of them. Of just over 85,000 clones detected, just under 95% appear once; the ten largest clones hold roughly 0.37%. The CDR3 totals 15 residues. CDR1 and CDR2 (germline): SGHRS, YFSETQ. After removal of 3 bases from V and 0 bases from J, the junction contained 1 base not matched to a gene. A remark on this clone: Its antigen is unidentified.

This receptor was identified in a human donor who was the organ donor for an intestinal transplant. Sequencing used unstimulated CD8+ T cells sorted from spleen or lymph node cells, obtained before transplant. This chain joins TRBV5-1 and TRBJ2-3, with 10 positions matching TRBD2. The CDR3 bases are TGCGCCAGCAGCTGGACTAGCGGTAGCACAGATACGCAGTATTTT. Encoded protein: CASSWTSGSTDTQYF.